This TCR beta chain appears in the sequencing data of a study of blood T cell repertoires in COVID-19 (TCRdb year 2020). Notes on the research overall: Collaborator samples came from the United States, Italy and Spain and covered acute and convalescent phases of COVID-19. The material from the prospective study consisted of cDNA or gDNA derived from T cells, B-cell-depleted T cells, or PBMCs. The dataset comprised deeply sampled blood TCRbeta repertoires from subjects exposed to, actively infected with, or recovered from COVID-19. A freely available public database, intended as a resource for researchers studying the immune response to SARS-CoV-2, is where the repertoires were released. Samples were obtained from the ongoing ImmuneRACE study (first 160 participants) and from 1,254 subjects provided by 6 global collaborators. Sample metadata almost always included a de-identified subject ID, COVID-19 status, age in years and sex. Where available, HLA class I and class II types were obtained from metadata supplied by the sample provider rather than from assay-based typing. The full study reports these points: How much clinical and demographic metadata was included differed by source and by participant, and the metadata was provided uncurated.

Reading the germline V gene gives CDR1 SGHAT and CDR2 FQNNGV. V is cut by 5 bases and J by 6 bases, and the space between the germline ends is 13 bases. Spanning cysteine to phenylalanine, the CDR3 consists of 13 amino acids. CDR3 DNA is the only sequence kept; it has 39 bases, read in frame from the first base. As to this clone: Its cognate antigen has yet to be identified. Base qualities were left out, and no much larger clone turns up one base away.

TCRbeta CDR3 regions were amplified from genomic DNA by means of the immunoSEQ Assay, a bias-controlled multiplex PCR. The published analysis was carried out like this. The number of nucleated cells in each sample was estimated by amplification of reference gene primers within the assay. To quantify the absolute abundance of each unique TCRbeta CDR3 rearrangement, sequence reads were collapsed and filtered. For each sample, productive Simpson clonality was calculated as the square root of Simpson's diversity index across productive rearrangements. The source is immuneACCESS, and TCRdb retained only in-frame sequences with V and J called. Part of the clones is not carried over; for the studies checked, unresolved V genes explain less than half of this, and the remainder is unexplained. That table furnishes V, J and clone size, whereas the DNA furnished D and trimming. The sample records roughly 99,000 clones, around nine tenths of which are singletons. Of the sample, more than 0.9% is held by the ten largest clones.

Whole blood was collected in K2EDTA tubes by collaborating institutions according to the institutions' own protocols. For TCRbeta analysis, collaborators shipped samples in one of three forms: frozen whole blood, isolated PBMCs, or DNA extracted from either of those sample types. This chain is built from TRBV11-2 and TRBJ1-1; too little of a D gene remains to name it. The source of this sequence is a woman in her 30s with acute or convalescent COVID-19. Input material: peripheral blood. The nucleotide sequence reads TGTGCCAGCAGCCCTCAGGACTCCTCTGAAGCTTTCTTT. The translation is CASSPQDSSEAFF.